These 24 T cell receptor beta chains were all obtained from the same sample, sequenced in a study of CD8 T cells in ankylosing spondylitis (dated by TCRdb to 2016 to 2017). General conclusions and limits of the study: A TCR beta motif of several highly homologous amino acid variants appeared characteristic of blood from ankylosing spondylitis patients.

Library preparation used 5' RACE. These reads were obtained on an Illumina HiSeq 2500. The raw public data were reprocessed by TCRdb itself: fastp quality trimming at Q25, MiXCR clonotype calling, in-frame beta chains only. Every entry covers one CDR3 protein and lists the most common genes and DNA from its rows. The sample table holds around 440,000 distinct CDR3 sequences, of which approximately 17% were seen once. Of the sample, 1% is held by the ten largest clones. For these TCRs, the target antigens are not known. Sequenced: blood, either unsorted or a sorted T cell fraction (not recorded which). The source of these receptors is a male donor with ankylosing spondylitis.

This clonotype appeared a few times. V is TRBV11-1 and J is TRBJ2-1, with D unclear. The germline V gene has CDR1 SGHAT and CDR2 FQDESV (reference sequence). The V gene lost 0 bases and the J gene lost 6 bases, with 9 bases spanning the gap. This CDR3 has 14 residues. The CDR3 here is CASSLALEFNEQFF. CDR3 DNA sequence: TGTGCCAGCAGCTTAGCGTTGGAGTTCAATGAGCAGTTCTTC.

This clonotype was seen more than once but under ten times. The chain joins TRBV10-3 to TRBJ1-5, with TRBD1 as a possible D gene (5 bases). This CDR3 region has 12 residues. V was shortened by 6 bases and J by 6 bases, with 9 bases between the two germline ends. In germline, CDR1 is ENHRY, CDR2 SYGVKD. The CDR3 loop is CAIRGEGQPQHF. DNA of the CDR3: TGTGCCATCAGAGGGGAGGGTCAGCCCCAGCATTTT.

This chain connects TRBV4-1 to TRBJ1-2; 7 positions match TRBD1. The CDR3 runs 16 residues. V lost 0 bases and J lost 4; bases outside the gene matches: 8. Germline V gene lookup returns CDR1 MGHRA and CDR2 YSYEKL. CDR3 in DNA: TGCGCCAGCAGCCAAGATTCGACAGGGTCCCTCTATGGCTACACCTTC. Its protein product is CASSQDSTGSLYGYTF.

The chain joins TRBV2 to TRBJ2-1, with 10 positions matching TRBD2. The CDR3 sequence is 15 residues long. In germline, CDR1 is SNHLY, CDR2 FYNNEI. The V gene end was trimmed by 6 bases and the J gene end by 4 bases; junction bases not matched to a gene: 6. CDR3 sequence: CASRLLAGRYNEQFF. The CDR3 nucleotides read TGTGCCAGCAGACTACTAGCGGGGCGATACAATGAGCAGTTCTTC. Filled out from reference TRBV2 and TRBJ2-1, the complete variable domain reads EPEVTQTPSHQVTQMGQEVILRCVPISNHLYFYWYRQILGQKVEFLVSFYNNEISEKSEIFDDQFSVERPDGSNFTLKIRSTKLEDSAMYFCASRLLAGRYNEQFFGPGTRLTVL.

V usage is TRBV7-8 and J usage is TRBJ2-1, with D uncertain. The CDR3 is made up of 15 amino acids. V was cut by 3 bases and J by 9 bases, with 18 bases left in between. Germline CDR1 reads SGHVS; CDR2 reads FQNEAQ. CDR3 sequence reads: CASSFNFRVTAEQFF. In DNA form, the CDR3 reads TGTGCCAGCAGCTTCAATTTCCGCGTAACCGCTGAGCAGTTCTTC.

This chain connects TRBV5-6 to TRBJ2-7, with 7 bases aligning to TRBD1. J was trimmed by 3 bases and V by 4 bases; bases with no gene match: 7. This CDR3 contains 14 residues. CDR1 and CDR2 from the germline V gene are SGHDT and YYEEEE. CDR3 loop: CASSRGQTFYEQYF. The CDR3 coding sequence is TGTGCCAGCAGCAGGGGACAGACCTTCTACGAGCAGTACTTC.

In this sample, this clonotype turned up once. This chain links TRBV27 with TRBJ2-7, with 7 bases fitting TRBD2. The CDR3 has 16 amino acids. Looked up from germline, CDR1 is MNHEY and CDR2 is SMNVEV (reference sequence). Trimming cost V 4 bases and J 9 bases; bases outside gene matches: 18. CDR3 sequence: CASSSPPGGGPTRQYF. CDR3 sequence (DNA): TGTGCCAGCAGTTCCCCGCCGGGCGGGGGACCGACGCGGCAGTACTTC.

This clonotype was counted ten times or more. The genes are TRBV4-2 and TRBJ1-5; 11 bases line up with TRBD1. Germline-derived CDR1 and CDR2 are LGHNA and YNFKEQ. The CDR3 consists of 20 residues. V gave up 3 bases and J gave up 0 bases; unmatched junction bases: 13. The CDR3 here is CASSHPTGTGGTYSNQPQHF. The CDR3 nucleotides read TGTGCCAGCAGCCACCCAACCGGGACAGGGGGTACCTATAGCAATCAGCCCCAGCATTTT.

This chain uses TRBV20-1 with TRBJ2-2; D remains unclear. In germline, CDR1 is DFQATT, CDR2 SNEGSKA (reference sequence). This CDR3 contains 12 residues. V lost 6 bases to trimming and J lost 5 bases, with 10 bases between them. This CDR3 reads CSARSNTGELFF. CDR3 DNA sequence: TGCAGTGCGAGATCCAATACCGGGGAGCTGTTTTTT.

The sample holds a few counts of this clonotype. The chain combines TRBV5-1 with TRBJ1-1; 7 positions agree with TRBD1. This CDR3 is built from 15 residues. With V trimmed by 4 bases and J by 1 base, 7 bases remained unmatched. CDR1 is SGHRS, CDR2 YFSETQ, per germline. This CDR3 reads CASSTDRAQNTEAFF. Here the CDR3 DNA reads TGCGCCAGCAGCACCGACAGGGCCCAGAACACTGAAGCTTTCTTT. The whole variable domain, filled in from reference TRBV5-1 and TRBJ1-1, reads KAGVTQTPRYLIKTRGQQVTLSCSPISGHRSVSWYQQTPGQGLQFLFEYFSETQRNKGNFPGRFSGRQFSNSRSEMNVSTLELGDSALYLCASSTDRAQNTEAFFGQGTRLTVV.

The V and J genes are TRBV6-1 and TRBJ2-7; maybe TRBD2 (6 bases). This CDR3 is built from 14 residues. Germline V gene lookup returns CDR1 MNHNS and CDR2 SASEGT. V dropped 0 bases and J dropped 11 bases, with 17 bases sitting between them. Here the CDR3 reads CASSEAGRRESKYF. CDR3 bases: TGTGCCAGCAGTGAAGCGGGTAGGAGGGAATCAAAGTACTTC.

A few counts support this clonotype. V and J are TRBV25-1 and TRBJ1-2; possible D gene TRBD1, 6 bases. CDR3 length: 15 residues. V lost 6 bases and J lost 4, with 18 bases in between. The germline gives CDR1 MGHDK, CDR2 SYGVNS. CDR3 amino acids: CASSPVNRDTYGYTF. Written as DNA, the CDR3 is TGTGCCAGCAGCCCCGTAAACAGGGATACCTATGGCTACACCTTC.

The chain recombines TRBV11-3 with TRBJ1-4; D is possibly TRBD1 (6 bases). The germline V gene encodes CDR1 SGHNT and CDR2 YENEEA. The V and J ends lost 4 bases and 8 bases respectively, with 17 bases between them. CDR3 length equals 15 residues. The CDR3 DNA reads as TGTGCCAGCAGCTCGATCCAGGGGTTTCAGGAAAAACTGTTTTTT. Translated, it gives CASSSIQGFQEKLFF.

This clonotype was detected ten times or more. The CDR3 region has the DNA TGTGCCAGCAGTCTCGGGACAGGGGGCACTGAAGCTTTCTTT. Amino acids: CASSLGTGGTEAFF. The chain uses TRBV12-3 or TRBV12-4 and TRBJ1-1, with 11 bases matching TRBD1. The CDR3 length is 14 residues. Trimming took 5 bases from V and 4 from J; bases not matched to a gene: 3.

This chain links TRBV28 with TRBJ1-5, with 8 bases aligning to TRBD1. CDR3 size: 14 residues. Germline values: CDR1 MDHEN, CDR2 SYDVKM. V lost 5 bases and J lost 5; bases outside the gene matches: 5. In nucleotides, the CDR3 is TGTGCCAGCAGTAGAGGGACAGGACATCAGCCCCAGCATTTT. This translates into CASSRGTGHQPQHF. The variable domain in full, with the rest retrieved from reference TRBV28 and TRBJ1-5, is DVKVTQSSRYLVKRTGEKVFLECVQDMDHENMFWYRQDPGLGLRLIYFSYDVKMKEKGDIPEGYSVSREKKERFSLILESASTNQTSMYLCASSRGTGHQPQHFGDGTRLSIL.

V gene TRBV18 combines with J gene TRBJ2-2; 8 bases agree with TRBD1. The CDR3 totals 15 residues. Germline CDR1 and CDR2: KGHSH and LQKENI. V dropped 3 bases and J dropped 7; count of bases not matched to a gene: 7. CDR3 sequence reads: CASSPNGQGVGELFF. DNA for the CDR3: TGTGCCAGCTCACCTAACGGACAGGGTGTCGGGGAGCTGTTTTTT.

V usage is TRBV5-6 and J usage is TRBJ2-1, with D possibly matching TRBD2 (5 bases). Germline CDR1 is SGHDT and CDR2 is YYEEEE. CDR3 length: 17 residues. The V end lost 4 bases, the J end lost 5 bases, and 22 bases lay between the germline ends. Here the CDR3 reads CASSPDYGASPHNEQFF. In DNA, the CDR3 is TGTGCCAGCAGCCCAGACTACGGCGCAAGCCCCCACAATGAGCAGTTCTTC. Looking up the rest from reference TRBV5-6 and TRBJ2-1 gives the full variable domain: DAGVTQSPTHLIKTRGQQVTLRCSPKSGHDTVSWYQQALGQGPQFIFQYYEEEERQRGNFPDRFSGHQFPNYSSELNVNALLLGDSALYLCASSPDYGASPHNEQFFGPGTRLTVL.

The chain joins TRBV28 to TRBJ2-1; 8 bases align to TRBD2. The CDR3 runs 14 residues. V lost 7 bases and J lost 0; bases outside the gene matches: 2. Germline assignment: CDR1 MDHEN and CDR2 SYDVKM. The CDR3 region has the DNA TGTGCCAGCACCGGGACTAGCTCCTACAATGAGCAGTTCTTC. Its protein product is CASTGTSSYNEQFF.

V and J are TRBV7-2 and TRBJ2-6; 7 nucleotides align to TRBD2. The germline gives CDR1 SGHTA, CDR2 FQGNSA. The junction had 0 bases not matched to a gene; V was cut back by 1 base and J by 0 bases. CDR3 size: 16 residues. The CDR3 reads CASSLGTSSGANVLTF. Written as DNA, the CDR3 is TGTGCCAGCAGCTTAGGGACTAGCTCTGGGGCCAACGTCCTGACTTTC.

The genes are TRBV9 and TRBJ2-3; 10 bases align to TRBD2. Germline-derived CDR1 and CDR2 are SGDLS and YYNGEE. Losses at the gene ends were 4 bases for V and 2 bases for J; bases not matched to a gene: 7. The CDR3 sequence is 16 residues long. As DNA, the CDR3 is TGTGCCAGCAGCCCCAAACTAGCGGGATACACAGATACGCAGTATTTT. The encoded protein is CASSPKLAGYTDTQYF.

This clonotype was picked up a small number of times. This sequence joins TRBV10-3 and TRBJ2-2; D uncertain. Trimming stripped 3 bases from V and 0 bases from J, with 5 bases between. CDR1 and CDR2 from the germline V gene are ENHRY and SYGVKD. CDR3 size: 14 residues. The CDR3 reads CAISDGPNTGELFF. The CDR3 DNA is TGTGCCATCAGTGACGGGCCGAACACCGGGGAGCTGTTTTTT.

The V and J genes are TRBV25-1 and TRBJ2-2, with a weak D call TRBD1 (6 bases). This CDR3 contains 14 residues. The ends were cut back, 6 bases at V and 0 bases at J, with 8 bases in the middle. Per the germline V gene, CDR1 is MGHDK and CDR2 is SYGVNS. The CDR3: CASRDRSNTGELFF. CDR3 in DNA: TGTGCCAGCAGGGACAGATCGAACACCGGGGAGCTGTTTTTT.

The V and J genes are TRBV5-1 and TRBJ1-1, with D possibly TRBD1 on 5 matching bases. V dropped 0 bases and J dropped 1 base, with 13 bases sitting between them. Per germline, CDR1 SGHRS and CDR2 YFSETQ. The CDR3 has 16 amino acids. This CDR3 is CASSLVGGWGNTEAFF. The CDR3 DNA sequence: TGCGCCAGCAGCTTGGTTGGGGGATGGGGGAACACTGAAGCTTTCTTT.

The chain employs TRBV5-1 and TRBJ2-5; tentative D call: TRBD2 (6 bases). Per the germline V gene, CDR1 is SGHRS and CDR2 is YFSETQ. This CDR3 region has 16 residues. V dropped 0 bases and J dropped 5 bases, with 17 bases sitting between them. The CDR3 DNA reads TGCGCCAGCAGCTTGGAGGGCTTCGGAGGGGTGGAGACCCAGTACTTC. Residues: CASSLEGFGGVETQYF.